The next 15 T cell receptor beta chains were all read from a single sample in a study of early T cells in non-severe SARS-CoV-2 infection. TCRdb re-analysed the 5' RACE reads in MiXCR, keeping a single row per CDR3 protein. There are fewer than 45,000 distinct CDR3 sequences in the sample; approximately 8.9% occur only once, and roughly 12% lies in the top ten. The sequenced material came from whole blood. Receptor source: an adult who was a healthcare worker with PCR-confirmed SARS-CoV-2 infection or an uninfected control (not recorded which).

The chain has TRBV6-5 and TRBJ1-2; 8 nucleotides match TRBD1. The CDR3 loop spans 15 amino acids. Unmatched junction bases numbered 14, after V lost 7 bases and J lost 7 bases. Germline lookup yields CDR1 MNHEY and CDR2 SVGAGI. The CDR3 nucleotides are TGTGCCAGCACCCCCCAGGGGCCAGGGGGCTTTGGCTACACCTTC. Translation gives CASTPQGPGGFGYTF.

This clonotype was counted at least ten times. This sequence joins TRBV6-4 and TRBJ2-3; TRBD2 matches at 9 bases. The CDR3 length is 16 residues. Germline-derived CDR1 and CDR2 are MRHNA and SNTAGT. Losses at the gene ends were 6 bases for V and 5 bases for J; bases not matched to a gene: 12. The DNA for the CDR3 is TGTGCCAGCAGCACCGACCCAGCGGGGGGTAAAGATACGCAGTATTTT. Translating gives CASSTDPAGGKDTQYF.

This clonotype was detected ten times or more. This chain uses TRBV15 with TRBJ2-1; D unresolved. CDR1 and CDR2 (germline): LNHNV, YYDKDF (reference sequence). This CDR3 region has 14 residues. Trimming cost V 0 bases and J 7 bases, with 10 bases left between them. CDR3 amino acids: CATSRDLTMNEQFF. The CDR3 region has the DNA TGTGCCACCAGCAGAGATCTTACGATGAATGAGCAGTTCTTC.

This clonotype was found a few times. The chain uses TRBV7-6 and TRBJ2-2; D may be TRBD1 (5 bases). The CDR3 loop spans 17 amino acids. Trimming pared 2 bases from V and 1 base from J, leaving 14 bases between. In germline, CDR1 is SGHVS, CDR2 FNYEAQ. The CDR3 DNA reads TGTGCCAGCAGCTTAACGATTACAGGCCTGAACACCGGGGAGCTGTTTTTT. Residues: CASSLTITGLNTGELFF.

This chain joins TRBV6-5 and TRBJ2-3, with D possibly matching TRBD2 (5 bases). This CDR3 region has 15 residues. Germline V gene sequence: CDR1 MNHEY, CDR2 SVGAGI. V lost 8 bases and J lost 8, with 23 bases in between. This CDR3 is CASSLTRGEAGTQYF. The CDR3 bases are TGTGCCAGCTCCCTCACCCGGGGTGAGGCAGGTACGCAGTATTTT.

This clonotype was counted at least ten times. The gene calls are TRBV2 and TRBJ1-6; D not certain. This CDR3 has 13 residues. Germline-derived CDR1 and CDR2 are SNHLY and FYNNEI. Trimming took off 5 bases at V and 7 bases at J, with 9 bases between the two ends. CDR3: CASSPDPNSPLHF. In DNA, the CDR3 is TGTGCCAGCAGTCCCGACCCCAATTCACCCCTCCACTTT. Drawing the rest from reference TRBV2 and TRBJ1-6, the complete variable domain is EPEVTQTPSHQVTQMGQEVILRCVPISNHLYFYWYRQILGQKVEFLVSFYNNEISEKSEIFDDQFSVERPDGSNFTLKIRSTKLEDSAMYFCASSPDPNSPLHFGNGTRLTVT.

This clonotype was observed a handful of times. The rearrangement joins TRBV14 to TRBJ2-1; D unresolved. This CDR3 is 14 amino acids long. Trimming removed 4 bases from V and 7 bases from J, with 14 bases in between. Germline V gives CDR1 SGHDN, CDR2 FVKESK. CDR3 nucleotide sequence: TGTGCCAGCAGCCTCCTTACCCTTACAAATGAGCAGTTCTTC. Its protein product is CASSLLTLTNEQFF. The whole variable domain, remainder taken from reference TRBV14 and TRBJ2-1, is EAGVTQFPSHSVIEKGQTVTLRCDPISGHDNLYWYRRVMGKEIKFLLHFVKESKQDESGMPNNRFLAERTGGTYSTLKVQPAELEDSGVYFCASSLLTLTNEQFFGPGTRLTVL.

This clonotype was seen more than once but under ten times. This chain uses TRBV29-1 with TRBJ1-3; D is undetermined. Germline V gene data show CDR1 as SQVTM and CDR2 as ANQGSEA. This CDR3 is built from 13 residues. The V gene lost 5 bases and the J gene lost 0 bases, with 8 bases spanning the gap. CDR3 bases: TGCAGCGTTCAGGAGAGCTCTGGAAACACCATATATTTT. Its translation is CSVQESSGNTIYF.

This clonotype was seen a handful of times. The chain recombines TRBV11-2 with TRBJ2-5; weak D call: TRBD1 (5 bases). This CDR3 has 14 amino acids. Germline lookup yields CDR1 SGHAT and CDR2 FQNNGV. V was pared by 5 bases and J by 2 bases, with 12 bases between. CDR3: CASSALGPQETQYF. In DNA, the CDR3 is TGTGCCAGCAGCGCGCTGGGGCCTCAAGAGACCCAGTACTTC.

The table lists this clonotype with a few counts. The chain couples TRBV7-8 to TRBJ2-7, with D perhaps assigned TRBD1 or TRBD2 (6 bases each). CDR3 length equals 13 residues. Per the germline V gene, CDR1 is SGHVS and CDR2 is FQNEAQ. Trimming left V 0 bases short and J 6 bases short, with 9 bases between. The CDR3 sequence is CASSLARGPEQYF. The CDR3, as DNA: TGTGCCAGCAGCTTAGCTCGGGGGCCCGAGCAGTACTTC.

There are a few counts of this clonotype. The chain carries TRBV25-1 and TRBJ1-6; perhaps TRBD1 as D (6 bases). CDR1 and CDR2 from the germline V gene are MGHDK and SYGVNS. With 3 bases removed from V and 5 bases from J, the gap between germline ends came to 17 bases. This CDR3 contains 17 residues. In DNA form, the CDR3 reads TGTGCCAGCAGTGACCATGGGGGGGGCGGTAATAATTCACCCCTCCACTTT. Protein: CASSDHGGGGNNSPLHF. Full variable domain (missing parts from reference TRBV25-1 and TRBJ1-6): EADIYQTPRYLVIGTGKKITLECSQTMGHDKMYWYQQDPGMELHLIHYSYGVNSTEKGDLSSESTVSRIRTEHFPLTLESARPSHTSQYLCASSDHGGGGNNSPLHFGNGTRLTVT.

The table lists this clonotype with many counts. The chain carries TRBV4-2 and TRBJ2-3, with D possibly TRBD1 on 5 matching bases. Per germline, CDR1 LGHNA and CDR2 YNFKEQ. V lost 2 bases to trimming and J lost 2 bases, with 14 bases between them. This CDR3 contains 16 residues. CDR3 sequence (DNA): TGTGCCAGCAGCCAACAGGGCCCCGAAGTCACAGATACGCAGTATTTT. Its protein product is CASSQQGPEVTDTQYF.

The table lists this clonotype with many counts. The chain combines TRBV14 with TRBJ2-7; D gene ambiguous. Trimming pared 6 bases from V and 0 bases from J, leaving 12 bases between. Germline CDR1 is SGHDN and CDR2 is FVKESK. The CDR3 consists of 14 residues. The CDR3 here is CASSPLRSSYEQYF. CDR3 bases: TGTGCCAGCAGTCCCTTAAGGAGCTCCTACGAGCAGTACTTC. Full variable domain (remainder filled in from reference TRBV14 and TRBJ2-7): EAGVTQFPSHSVIEKGQTVTLRCDPISGHDNLYWYRRVMGKEIKFLLHFVKESKQDESGMPNNRFLAERTGGTYSTLKVQPAELEDSGVYFCASSPLRSSYEQYFGPGTRLTVT.

This chain connects TRBV7-2 to TRBJ1-1, with a possible D match to TRBD1 (5 bases). Germline V gene sequence: CDR1 SGHTA, CDR2 FQGNSA. The CDR3 totals 13 residues. V was pared by 9 bases and J by 1 base, with 12 bases between. The DNA for the CDR3 is TGTGCCAGTCTGCAGGGCTCGAACACTGAAGCTTTCTTT. This codes for CASLQGSNTEAFF.

Many counts were recorded for this clonotype. The chain uses TRBV20-1 and TRBJ2-7; 13 bases match TRBD2. V was pared by 3 bases and J by 7 bases, with 9 bases of the junction left unmatched. The CDR3 covers 15 residues. Germline V gene lookup returns CDR1 DFQATT and CDR2 SNEGSKA (reference sequence). CDR3 region: CSASPLAGGLYEQYF. As DNA, the CDR3 is TGCAGTGCTAGCCCACTAGCGGGGGGGCTATATGAGCAGTACTTC.